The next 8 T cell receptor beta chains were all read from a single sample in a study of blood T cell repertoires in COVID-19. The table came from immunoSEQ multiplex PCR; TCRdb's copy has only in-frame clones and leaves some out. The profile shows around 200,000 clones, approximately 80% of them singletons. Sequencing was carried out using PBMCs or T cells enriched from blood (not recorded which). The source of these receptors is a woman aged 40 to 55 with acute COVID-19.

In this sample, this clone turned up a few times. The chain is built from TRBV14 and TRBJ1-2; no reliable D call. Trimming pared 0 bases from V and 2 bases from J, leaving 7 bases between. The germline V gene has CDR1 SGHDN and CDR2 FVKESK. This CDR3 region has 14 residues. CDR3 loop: CASSQERLNYGYTF. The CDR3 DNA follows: TGTGCCAGCAGCCAAGAAAGACTGAACTATGGCTACACCTTC.

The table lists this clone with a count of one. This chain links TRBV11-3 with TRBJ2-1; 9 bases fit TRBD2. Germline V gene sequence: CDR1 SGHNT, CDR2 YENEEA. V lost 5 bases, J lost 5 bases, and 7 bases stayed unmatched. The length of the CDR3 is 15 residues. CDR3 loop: CASSQGLAPNNEQFF. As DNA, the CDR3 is TGTGCCAGCAGCCAAGGACTAGCGCCCAACAATGAGCAGTTCTTC. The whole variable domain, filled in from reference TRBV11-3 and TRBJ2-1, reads EAGVVQSPRYKIIEKKQPVAFWCNPISGHNTLYWYLQNLGQGPELLIRYENEEAVDDSQLPKDRFSAERLKGVDSTLKIQPAELGDSAVYLCASSQGLAPNNEQFFGPGTRLTVL.

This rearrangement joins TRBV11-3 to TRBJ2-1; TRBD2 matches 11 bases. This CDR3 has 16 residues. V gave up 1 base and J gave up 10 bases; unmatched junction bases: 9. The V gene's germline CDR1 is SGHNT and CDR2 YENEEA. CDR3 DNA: TGTGCCAGCAGCTTAGTAACCACTAGCGGGAGCGGGGAGCAGTTCTTC. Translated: CASSLVTTSGSGEQFF.

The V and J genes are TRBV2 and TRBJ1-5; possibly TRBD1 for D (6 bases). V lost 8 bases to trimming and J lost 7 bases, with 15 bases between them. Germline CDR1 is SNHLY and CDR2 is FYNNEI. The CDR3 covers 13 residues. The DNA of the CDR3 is TGTGCCAGCGATTGGGGGGGCGGCCAGCCCCAGCATTTT. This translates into CASDWGGGQPQHF.

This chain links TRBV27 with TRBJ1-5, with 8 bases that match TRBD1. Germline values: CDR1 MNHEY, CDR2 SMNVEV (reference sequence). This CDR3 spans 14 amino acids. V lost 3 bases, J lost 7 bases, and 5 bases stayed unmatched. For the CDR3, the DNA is TGTGCCAGCAGTTTTTCAGGGGGCCGGCAGCCCCAGCATTTT. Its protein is CASSFSGGRQPQHF.

The DNA for the CDR3 is TGTGCCTGGAGTACGGGCGGACAAGCCTACGAGCAGTACTTC. Protein: CAWSTGGQAYEQYF. J is TRBJ2-7 and V is TRBV30; possibly TRBD1 for D (5 bases). V was cut by 2 bases and J by 2 bases, with 13 bases left in between. CDR1 is GTSNPN, CDR2 SVGIG, per germline (reference sequence). This CDR3 region has 14 residues. The whole variable domain, filled in from reference TRBV30 and TRBJ2-7, reads SQTIHQWPATLVQPVGSPLSLECTVEGTSNPNLYWYRQAAGRGLQLLFYSVGIGQISSEVPQNLSASRPQDRQFILSSKKLLLSDSGFYLCAWSTGGQAYEQYFGPGTRLTVT.

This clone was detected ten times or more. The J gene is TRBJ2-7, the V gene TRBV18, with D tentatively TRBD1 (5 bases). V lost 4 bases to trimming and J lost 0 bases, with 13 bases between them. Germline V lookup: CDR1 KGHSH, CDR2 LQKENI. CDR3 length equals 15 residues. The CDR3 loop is CASSRLTDNSYEQYF. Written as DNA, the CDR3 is TGTGCCAGCTCACGTTTGACGGACAACTCCTACGAGCAGTACTTC.

The CDR3 region has the DNA TGTGCCAGCAGCTTGGCCTCAGGGCAGGGGTATGGCTACACCTTC. Translation gives CASSLASGQGYGYTF. The genes are TRBV7-8 and TRBJ1-2, with D maybe TRBD1 (6 bases). Germline V gene sequence: CDR1 SGHVS, CDR2 FQNEAQ. Trimming stripped 3 bases from V and 5 bases from J, with 16 bases between. CDR3 length: 15 amino acids.